A single sample gave rise to the 3 T cell receptor beta chains below, sequenced in a study of blood T cell repertoires in COVID-19 (TCRdb year 2020). Libraries were made using the immunoSEQ multiplex PCR assay. Here the immuneACCESS table is served through TCRdb, limited to in-frame sequences with V and J called. Missing clones are a known gap in these copies; in checked studies unresolved V genes cover under half, and the rest lacks a known reason. Recorded for this sample are fewer than 90,000 clones; approximately 90% of them occurred a single time. More than 1.1% of the sample is held by the ten biggest clonotypes. Sample: peripheral blood. Receptors were obtained from a human donor in a cohort sampled during active COVID-19.

The rearrangement links TRBV7-6 to TRBJ2-7, with D tentatively TRBD2 (6 bases). This CDR3 is 14 amino acids long. V lost 0 bases and J 2 bases, leaving 8 bases between the germline ends. From germline, CDR1 is SGHVS and CDR2 FNYEAQ. The CDR3 nucleotides are TGTGCCAGCAGCTTAGCGGGAGGCACCTACGAGCAGTACGTC. Translated, it gives CASSLAGGTYEQYV.

This clone was recorded only once. This rearrangement joins TRBV10-3 to TRBJ2-1, with a tentative D call TRBD1 (6 bases). The V and J ends lost 3 bases and 9 bases respectively, with 24 bases between them. Per germline, CDR1 ENHRY and CDR2 SYGVKD. The CDR3 totals 17 residues. The CDR3 DNA reads TGTGCCATCAGTGACCCTGATCCAGGGACAACCGTCGGTGAGCAGTTCTTC. Translating gives CAISDPDPGTTVGEQFF.

This clone was seen more than once but under ten times. The chain joins TRBV5-4 to TRBJ2-4; TRBD2 might be the D (6 bases). From germline, CDR1 is SGHNT and CDR2 YYREEE (reference sequence). The CDR3 runs to 16 residues. V was pared by 0 bases and J by 0 bases, with 10 bases between. CDR3 region: CASSLEGGLAKNIQYF. In DNA form, the CDR3 reads TGTGCCAGCAGCTTGGAGGGAGGCCTAGCCAAAAACATTCAGTACTTC.